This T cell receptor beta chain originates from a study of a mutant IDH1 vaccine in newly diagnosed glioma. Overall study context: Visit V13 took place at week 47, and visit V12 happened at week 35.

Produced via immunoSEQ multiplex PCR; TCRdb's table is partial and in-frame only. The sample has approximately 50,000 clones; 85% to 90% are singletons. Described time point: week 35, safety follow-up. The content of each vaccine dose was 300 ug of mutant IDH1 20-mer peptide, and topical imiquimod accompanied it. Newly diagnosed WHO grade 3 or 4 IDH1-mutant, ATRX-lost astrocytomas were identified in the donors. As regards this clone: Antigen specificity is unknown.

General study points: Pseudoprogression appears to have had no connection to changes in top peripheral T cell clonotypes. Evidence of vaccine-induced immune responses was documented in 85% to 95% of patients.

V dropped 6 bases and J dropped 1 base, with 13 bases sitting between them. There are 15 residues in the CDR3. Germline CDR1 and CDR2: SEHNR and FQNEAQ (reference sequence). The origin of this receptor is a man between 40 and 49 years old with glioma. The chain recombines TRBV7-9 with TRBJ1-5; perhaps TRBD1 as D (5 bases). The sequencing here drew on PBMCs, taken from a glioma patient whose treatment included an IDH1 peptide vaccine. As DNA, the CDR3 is TGTGCCAGCAGAACGGGACGGTTAAGCAATCAGCCCCAGCATTTT. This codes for CASRTGRLSNQPQHF.